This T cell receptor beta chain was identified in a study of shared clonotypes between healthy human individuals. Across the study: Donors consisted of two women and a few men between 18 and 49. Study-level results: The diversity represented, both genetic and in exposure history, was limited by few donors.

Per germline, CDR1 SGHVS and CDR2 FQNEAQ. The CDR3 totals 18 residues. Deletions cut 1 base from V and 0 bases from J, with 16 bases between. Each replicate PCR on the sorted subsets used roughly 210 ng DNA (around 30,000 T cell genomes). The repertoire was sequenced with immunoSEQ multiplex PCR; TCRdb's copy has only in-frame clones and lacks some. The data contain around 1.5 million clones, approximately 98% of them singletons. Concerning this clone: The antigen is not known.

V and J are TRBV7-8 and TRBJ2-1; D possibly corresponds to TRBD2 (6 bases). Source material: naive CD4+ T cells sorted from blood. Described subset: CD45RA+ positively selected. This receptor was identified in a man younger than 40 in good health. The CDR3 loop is CASSLGSLAESSYNEQFF. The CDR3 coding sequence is TGTGCCAGCAGCTTAGGATCCTTAGCGGAAAGCTCCTACAATGAGCAGTTCTTC.